Below, one T cell receptor (beta chain) is given with its context. V shed 4 bases and J 1 base; nucleotides not matched to a gene: 8. The CDR3 sequence is 16 residues long. Germline V gene data show CDR1 as SGHRS and CDR2 as YFSETQ. The sample originates from a study of blood T cell repertoires in COVID-19. Whole-study context: Material from acute and convalescent COVID-19 was sourced from the United States, Italy and Spain. Sources were T cells, B-cell-depleted T cells, or PBMCs; the material itself was cDNA or gDNA.

Under the authors' procedure: Reference gene primer amplification yielded estimated nucleated cell counts. Assay used: immunoSEQ multiplex PCR; TCRdb lists only in-frame clones, some missing. V, J and clone size are those of that table, while D and trimming were read from the DNA. This sample yields around 75,000 clones, of which 70% to 80% are seen a single time; about 5% belongs to the top ten. The rearrangement links TRBV5-1 to TRBJ1-3; 7 bases agree with TRBD1. Sequenced sample: peripheral blood. This sequence was found in a woman of 80 years or more with active or convalescent COVID-19. The CDR3 loop is CASSPGTVVSGNTIYF. CDR3 bases: TGCGCCAGCAGCCCGGGGACAGTGGTGTCTGGAAACACCATATATTTT.